The 9 T cell receptor beta chains below all came from one sample that was sequenced in a study of cytomegalovirus exposure and HLA in healthy donors. The PCR was carried out with 60 Vbeta primers and 13 Jbeta primers. Here immunoSEQ multiplex PCR was the method, and the copy in TCRdb shows in-frame clones only, minus some. The data show some 100,000 clones, approximately 80% seen once. Sequenced input: PBMCs. These receptors all stem from a woman aged 25 to 39 in good health and CMV-seronegative.

The chain has TRBV14 and TRBJ2-7; possible D gene TRBD1, 6 bases. Deletions cut 3 bases from V and 6 bases from J, with 12 bases between. There are 13 residues in the CDR3. Per the germline V gene, CDR1 is SGHDN and CDR2 is FVKESK. CDR3 protein: CASSQTTGSEQYF. Here the CDR3 DNA reads TGTGCCAGCAGCCAGACAACAGGGTCCGAGCAGTACTTC.

The chain is built from TRBV29-1 and TRBJ1-1, with a possible D match to TRBD1 (5 bases). The CDR3 is 12 residues long. V lost 4 bases to trimming and J lost 7 bases, with 13 bases between them. Germline values: CDR1 SQVTM, CDR2 ANQGSEA. The CDR3 bases are TGCAGCGTTGGCCCCCAAGGGGATGAAGCTTTCTTT. This translates into CSVGPQGDEAFF.

This clone was seen just once. V usage is TRBV30 and J usage is TRBJ2-7; possibly TRBD2 for D (5 bases). From germline, CDR1 is GTSNPN and CDR2 SVGIG (reference sequence). The V gene lost 4 bases and the J gene lost 0 bases, with 10 bases spanning the gap. The CDR3 sequence is 13 residues long. This CDR3 is CAWTAGVSYEQYF. CDR3 in DNA: TGTGCCTGGACGGCCGGGGTCTCCTACGAGCAGTACTTC.

This chain uses TRBV5-5 with TRBJ2-5; TRBD2 matches 7 bases. CDR1 is SGHKS and CDR2 is YYEKEE in the germline V gene (reference sequence). V dropped 1 base and J dropped 5; count of bases not matched to a gene: 11. The CDR3 extends over 16 amino acids. The CDR3 DNA reads as TGTGCCAGCAGCTTGAAGGTGGGCGGGAGAATCGAGACCCAGTACTTC. This gives the protein CASSLKVGGRIETQYF.

V is TRBV27 and J is TRBJ2-7; no clear D gene. The CDR3 runs 11 residues. Trimming removed 4 bases from V and 3 bases from J, with 4 bases in between. Germline V gene lookup returns CDR1 MNHEY and CDR2 SMNVEV (reference sequence). In DNA, the CDR3 is TGTGCCAGCAGTTCCGTCTACGAGCAGTACTTC. Amino acid sequence: CASSSVYEQYF.

The chain recombines TRBV5-5 with TRBJ2-5, with TRBD2 matching over 13 bases. Germline V gives CDR1 SGHKS, CDR2 YYEKEE (reference sequence). V shed 4 bases, J shed 4 bases, and the junction held 7 bases outside the gene matches. The CDR3 runs 16 residues. DNA of the CDR3: TGTGCCAGCAGCGAACTAGCGGGAGGGCCATTAGAGACCCAGTACTTC. It yields the protein CASSELAGGPLETQYF.

This clone was counted a few times. The chain joins TRBV9 to TRBJ2-7; 11 nucleotides align to TRBD1. The V and J ends lost 3 bases and 0 bases, in that order; junction bases with no gene match: 2. From germline, CDR1 is SGDLS and CDR2 YYNGEE. The CDR3 runs to 15 residues. CDR3 amino acids: CASSAGTGGSYEQYF. In DNA, the CDR3 is TGTGCCAGCAGCGCAGGGACAGGGGGCTCCTACGAGCAGTACTTC.

This clone was seen a single time. The rearrangement uses TRBV9 and TRBJ2-1; TRBD2 matches 13 bases. The CDR3 has 17 residues. J was trimmed by 9 bases and V by 3 bases; bases with no gene match: 12. Germline V lookup: CDR1 SGDLS, CDR2 YYNGEE. The CDR3 protein is CASSDRTSGGLKSEQFF. CDR3 DNA sequence: TGTGCCAGCAGCGACAGGACTAGCGGGGGTTTAAAATCTGAGCAGTTCTTC.

The chain carries TRBV6-5 and TRBJ2-2; D perhaps matches TRBD2 (5 bases). Looked up from germline, CDR1 is MNHEY and CDR2 is SVGAGI. This CDR3 has 16 amino acids. V dropped 1 base and J dropped 0 bases, with 9 bases sitting between them. The CDR3 DNA is TGTGCCAGCAGTTACTTGCCAGCGGCGAACACCGGGGAGCTGTTTTTT. This encodes CASSYLPAANTGELFF.